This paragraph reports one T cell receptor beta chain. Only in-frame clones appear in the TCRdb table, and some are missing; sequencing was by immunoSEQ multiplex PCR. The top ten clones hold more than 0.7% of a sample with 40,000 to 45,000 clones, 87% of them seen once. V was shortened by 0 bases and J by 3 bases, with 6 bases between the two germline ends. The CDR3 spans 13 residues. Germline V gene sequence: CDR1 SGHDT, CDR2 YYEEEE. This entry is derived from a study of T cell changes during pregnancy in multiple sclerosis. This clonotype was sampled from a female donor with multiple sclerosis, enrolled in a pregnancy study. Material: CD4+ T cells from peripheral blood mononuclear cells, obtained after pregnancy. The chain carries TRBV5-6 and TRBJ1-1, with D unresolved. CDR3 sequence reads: CASSLETYTEAFF. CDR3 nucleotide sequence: TGTGCCAGCAGCTTGGAAACATACACTGAAGCTTTCTTT. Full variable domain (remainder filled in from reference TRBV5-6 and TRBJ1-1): DAGVTQSPTHLIKTRGQQVTLRCSPKSGHDTVSWYQQALGQGPQFIFQYYEEEERQRGNFPDRFSGHQFPNYSSELNVNALLLGDSALYLCASSLETYTEAFFGQGTRLTVV.